Below are 27 T cell receptor beta chains sequenced from a single sample in a study of technical replicates of blood from several donors. Measured with immunoSEQ multiplex PCR; TCRdb has only the in-frame clones, and not every one. The data contain about 59,000 clones, 70% to 90% of them singletons. The sample taken for sequencing was PBMCs. The receptors derive from a human donor in good health. Some clones in this sample may be carry-over from other donors' samples.

The chain joins TRBV9 to TRBJ1-3, with 11 bases that match TRBD1. The J segment lost 2 bases and the V segment lost 2 bases, leaving 6 bases of the junction unmatched. Per the germline V gene, CDR1 is SGDLS and CDR2 is YYNGEE. The length of the CDR3 is 17 residues. CDR3 loop: CASSVTTGQGAGNTIYF. The CDR3 coding sequence is TGTGCCAGCAGCGTTACCACGGGACAGGGGGCTGGAAACACCATATATTTT.

This clone has a single count. The chain links TRBV15 to TRBJ2-2, with 10 bases fitting TRBD2. V shed 1 base and J 5 bases; nucleotides not matched to a gene: 4. Germline V gives CDR1 LNHNV, CDR2 YYDKDF (reference sequence). The length of the CDR3 is 16 residues. The CDR3 sequence is CATSRALAGVTGELFF. CDR3 DNA sequence: TGTGCCACCAGCAGAGCCCTAGCGGGAGTGACCGGGGAGCTGTTTTTT.

DNA for the CDR3: TGCAGCGTTGAAGTTTCCTCCCGTGAGCAGTTCTTC. Translated: CSVEVSSREQFF. J is TRBJ2-1 and V is TRBV29-1, with unresolved D. The V end lost 1 base, the J end lost 9 bases, and 10 bases lay between the germline ends. The germline gives CDR1 SQVTM, CDR2 ANQGSEA. The CDR3 consists of 12 residues.

The chain has TRBV5-1 and TRBJ2-1, with D unclear. Looked up from germline, CDR1 is SGHRS and CDR2 is YFSETQ. V shed 2 bases and J shed 9 bases, with 9 bases lying between them. CDR3 size: 12 residues. The CDR3 coding sequence is TGCGCCAGCAGCTTTACGTCCGGTGAGCAGTTCTTC. Its translation is CASSFTSGEQFF.

The CDR3 spells CAWKGQKTEAFF. The CDR3 DNA follows: TGTGCCTGGAAGGGACAGAAAACTGAAGCTTTCTTT. The chain has TRBV30 and TRBJ1-1; 7 bases match TRBD1. The V segment lost 4 bases and the J segment 5 bases; nucleotides outside the gene matches: 4. CDR3 size: 12 residues. The V gene's germline CDR1 is GTSNPN and CDR2 SVGIG (reference sequence). The full variable domain, in which reference TRBV30 and TRBJ1-1 provide the parts outside the CDR3, is SQTIHQWPATLVQPVGSPLSLECTVEGTSNPNLYWYRQAAGRGLQLLFYSVGIGQISSEVPQNLSASRPQDRQFILSSKKLLLSDSGFYLCAWKGQKTEAFFGQGTRLTVV.

In its sample, this clone was seen a few times. The V and J genes are TRBV6-1 and TRBJ2-2, with D tentatively TRBD2 (6 bases). V gave up 7 bases and J gave up 1 base, with 13 bases separating them. Germline V CDR1 and CDR2: MNHNS, SASEGT. The CDR3 runs 15 residues. CDR3 in amino acids: CASTRGGENTGELFF. The CDR3 DNA reads as TGTGCCAGCACACGGGGCGGGGAGAACACCGGGGAGCTGTTTTTT.

The chain employs TRBV7-2 and TRBJ1-1; D is uncertain. There are 14 residues in the CDR3. Trimming removed 7 bases from V and 2 bases from J, with 14 bases in between. CDR1 and CDR2 (germline): SGHTA, FQGNSA. The CDR3 region is CASTPSQINTEAFF. The CDR3 nucleotides read TGTGCCAGCACCCCGTCGCAGATAAACACTGAAGCTTTCTTT.

This clone came up once. The chain has TRBV7-9 and TRBJ2-1; 8 bases map to TRBD2. CDR3 length: 13 amino acids. Germline V gene sequence: CDR1 SEHNR, CDR2 FQNEAQ (reference sequence). V trimming: 5 bases; J trimming: 15 bases; junction bases outside the gene matches: 12. The CDR3 DNA sequence: TGTGCCAGCAGCCCCGGACTAGCCTACGTACCGTTCTTC. Its translation: CASSPGLAYVPFF.

The chain is built from TRBV5-4 and TRBJ2-5, with D perhaps matching TRBD2 (5 bases). Trimming shortened V by 3 bases and J by 3 bases, and 15 bases separated the two germline ends. The CDR3 runs to 15 residues. Germline CDR1 reads SGHNT; CDR2 reads YYREEE (reference sequence). As DNA, the CDR3 is TGTGCCAGCAGCTCTCGCCAAGTCGGGAAAGAGACCCAGTACTTC. Protein product: CASSSRQVGKETQYF. Filled out from reference TRBV5-4 and TRBJ2-5, the complete variable domain reads ETGVTQSPTHLIKTRGQQVTLRCSSQSGHNTVSWYQQALGQGPQFIFQYYREEENGRGNFPPRFSGLQFPNYSSELNVNALELDDSALYLCASSSRQVGKETQYFGPGTRLLVL.

The J gene is TRBJ2-3, the V gene TRBV5-1; D is unresolved. V was shortened by 4 bases and J by 3 bases, with 12 bases between the two germline ends. Germline V CDR1 and CDR2: SGHRS, YFSETQ. This CDR3 has 14 amino acids. The CDR3 DNA follows: TGCGCCAGCAGCCTACCCACGGTGACAGATACGCAGTATTTT. This codes for CASSLPTVTDTQYF.

This chain joins TRBV6-5 and TRBJ1-2; 8 bases line up with TRBD1. The V and J ends lost 5 bases and 0 bases, in that order; junction bases with no gene match: 5. Germline assignment: CDR1 MNHEY and CDR2 SVGAGI. This CDR3 region has 15 residues. The CDR3 sequence is CASSKRDRSNYGYTF. In DNA form, the CDR3 reads TGTGCCAGCAGTAAAAGGGACAGGTCTAACTATGGCTACACCTTC.

The chain joins TRBV7-2 to TRBJ2-1; 8 nucleotides line up with TRBD2. The CDR3 extends over 15 amino acids. CDR1 and CDR2 from the germline V gene are SGHTA and FQGNSA. The junction had 9 bases not matched to a gene; V was cut back by 2 bases and J by 9 bases. CDR3 region: CASSLQEGTRTEQFF. The DNA for the CDR3 is TGTGCCAGCAGCTTACAGGAGGGGACTAGAACTGAGCAGTTCTTC.

The chain joins TRBV6-4 to TRBJ2-1; 9 positions match TRBD1. With 0 bases clipped from V and 7 bases from J, the junction kept 7 bases outside the gene matches. This CDR3 is built from 16 residues. The V gene's germline CDR1 is MRHNA and CDR2 SNTAGT. CDR3 coding DNA: TGTGCCAGCAGTGACTCCCCGGGACAGGGTGGTAATGAGCAGTTCTTC. Translation gives CASSDSPGQGGNEQFF.

J is TRBJ1-5 and V is TRBV6-6; possibly TRBD1 for D (6 bases). The CDR3 has 14 amino acids. The ends were cut back, 8 bases at V and 5 bases at J, with 16 bases in the middle. CDR1 is MNHNY and CDR2 is SVGAGI in the germline V gene (reference sequence). In DNA form, the CDR3 reads TGTGCCAGCGGCCTTCGGACAGAGCATCAGCCCCAGCATTTT. Its translation: CASGLRTEHQPQHF.

The chain employs TRBV6-1 and TRBJ1-6; D is perhaps TRBD1 (5 bases). The CDR3 loop spans 13 amino acids. Germline V gives CDR1 MNHNS, CDR2 SASEGT. Trimming took 1 base from V and 8 from J, leaving 6 bases between them. The CDR3 is CASSEGGDSPLHF. The CDR3 coding sequence is TGTGCCAGCAGTGAAGGGGGGGATTCACCCCTCCACTTT.

J is TRBJ2-2 and V is TRBV11-2; 14 bases map to TRBD2. Germline V lookup: CDR1 SGHAT, CDR2 FQNNGV. The V and J ends lost 3 bases and 7 bases, in that order; junction bases with no gene match: 4. CDR3 size: 16 residues. DNA of the CDR3: TGTGCCAGCAGCTTGGGACTAGCGGGAGTGGGCGGGGAGCTGTTTTTT. Translating gives CASSLGLAGVGGELFF. Looking up the rest from reference TRBV11-2 and TRBJ2-2 gives the full variable domain: EAGVAQSPRYKIIEKRQSVAFWCNPISGHATLYWYQQILGQGPKLLIQFQNNGVVDDSQLPKDRFSAERLKGVDSTLKIQPAKLEDSAVYLCASSLGLAGVGGELFFGEGSRLTVL.

This chain connects TRBV14 to TRBJ1-1; D perhaps matches TRBD1 (6 bases). The CDR3 is 15 amino acids. The germline V gene encodes CDR1 SGHDN and CDR2 FVKESK. V was clipped by 4 bases and J by 0 bases, with 12 bases between them. The CDR3 DNA reads TGTGCCAGCAGCCCAACGGACAGAATGAACACTGAAGCTTTCTTT. Amino acid sequence: CASSPTDRMNTEAFF.

The CDR3 bases are TGTGCCAGCAGCCAAGGCCCCAACGGGGGATCAAATGAGCAGTTCTTC. It specifies CASSQGPNGGSNEQFF. The rearrangement joins TRBV4-2 to TRBJ2-1; perhaps TRBD2 as D (6 bases). V shed 1 base and J shed 7 bases, with 17 bases lying between them. This CDR3 is built from 16 residues. CDR1 is LGHNA, CDR2 YNFKEQ, per germline.

J is TRBJ2-5 and V is TRBV11-2; possible D gene TRBD2, 5 bases. Looked up from germline, CDR1 is SGHAT and CDR2 is FQNNGV. The ends were cut back, 1 base at V and 2 bases at J, with 8 bases in the middle. The CDR3 covers 14 residues. The CDR3 region has the DNA TGTGCCAGCAGCTTAGTACGGGATCAAGAGACCCAGTACTTC. Translated: CASSLVRDQETQYF.

This clone was seen a few times. Other nucleotide sequences in the sample specify the same CDR3. The genes are TRBV5-1 and TRBJ2-1; TRBD2 is a possible D gene (6 bases). This CDR3 has 14 amino acids. The V end lost 4 bases, the J end lost 4 bases, and 12 bases lay between the germline ends. Germline V lookup: CDR1 SGHRS, CDR2 YFSETQ. CDR3 nucleotides: TGCGCCAGCAGCGGTAGCGGAGCATACAATGAGCAGTTCTTC. Its protein product is CASSGSGAYNEQFF.

The chain has TRBV4-3 and TRBJ2-6; D is uncertain. Trimming removed 0 bases from V and 0 bases from J, with 6 bases in between. CDR1 is LGHNA, CDR2 YSLEER, per germline. The CDR3 length is 16 residues. This CDR3 reads CASSQEPGSGANVLTF. CDR3 DNA: TGCGCCAGCAGCCAAGAGCCAGGCTCTGGGGCCAACGTCCTGACTTTC.

The J gene is TRBJ1-3, the V gene TRBV7-9; unclear D gene. The CDR3 has 15 amino acids. Deletions cut 0 bases from V and 4 bases from J, with 10 bases between. Looked up from germline, CDR1 is SEHNR and CDR2 is FQNEAQ (reference sequence). In nucleotides, the CDR3 is TGTGCCAGCAGCTTAGCGCGGGGTTTCGGAAACACCATATATTTT. Its protein is CASSLARGFGNTIYF. The entire variable domain, with the rest obtained from reference TRBV7-9 and TRBJ1-3, is as follows: DTGVSQNPRHKITKRGQNVTFRCDPISEHNRLYWYRQTLGQGPEFLTYFQNEAQLEKSRLLSDRFSAERPKGSFSTLEIQRTEQGDSAMYLCASSLARGFGNTIYFGEGSWLTVV.

The chain combines TRBV7-2 with TRBJ2-7; weak D call: TRBD1 (6 bases). The CDR3 length is 17 residues. V lost 1 base, J lost 4 bases, and 20 bases lay in between. Germline V lookup: CDR1 SGHTA, CDR2 FQGNSA. CDR3 DNA: TGTGCCAGCAGCTTAGTCGGCAGGGGCGCGACACAGTACGAGCAGTACTTC. This encodes CASSLVGRGATQYEQYF.

For the CDR3, the DNA is TGTGCCAGCAGCTTAGAAGGGACAGGGATTGGAAACACCATATATTTT. It is translated as CASSLEGTGIGNTIYF. This chain joins TRBV7-2 and TRBJ1-3, with 9 bases lining up with TRBD1. Germline V gene data show CDR1 as SGHTA and CDR2 as FQGNSA. Unmatched junction bases numbered 4, after V lost 1 base and J lost 3 bases. This CDR3 region has 16 residues.

V usage is TRBV2 and J usage is TRBJ2-2; 12 bases map to TRBD2. The J segment lost 3 bases and the V segment lost 6 bases, leaving 2 bases of the junction unmatched. This CDR3 has 15 amino acids. CDR1 SNHLY and CDR2 FYNNEI come from the germline V gene. CDR3 nucleotides: TGTGCCAGCAGAACTAGCGGGGGGTACACCGGGGAGCTGTTTTTT. It yields the protein CASRTSGGYTGELFF.

V and J are TRBV12-5 and TRBJ2-3, with unresolved D. V dropped 10 bases and J dropped 5 bases, with 16 bases sitting between them. The germline V gene has CDR1 LGHNT and CDR2 FRNRAP. The CDR3 is made up of 13 amino acids. In DNA form, the CDR3 reads TGTGCTACCCTACAAGGAGTTGGAGATACGCAGTATTTT. Its protein product is CATLQGVGDTQYF.

The gene calls are TRBV7-8 and TRBJ2-3; possibly TRBD2 for D (6 bases). Germline V gene lookup returns CDR1 SGHVS and CDR2 FQNEAQ. The CDR3 sequence is 16 residues long. Trimming took 5 bases from V and 2 from J, leaving 17 bases between them. The CDR3 region is CASSPLTAGTTDTQYF. The CDR3 DNA follows: TGTGCCAGCAGCCCCTTAACGGCGGGGACCACAGATACGCAGTATTTT.